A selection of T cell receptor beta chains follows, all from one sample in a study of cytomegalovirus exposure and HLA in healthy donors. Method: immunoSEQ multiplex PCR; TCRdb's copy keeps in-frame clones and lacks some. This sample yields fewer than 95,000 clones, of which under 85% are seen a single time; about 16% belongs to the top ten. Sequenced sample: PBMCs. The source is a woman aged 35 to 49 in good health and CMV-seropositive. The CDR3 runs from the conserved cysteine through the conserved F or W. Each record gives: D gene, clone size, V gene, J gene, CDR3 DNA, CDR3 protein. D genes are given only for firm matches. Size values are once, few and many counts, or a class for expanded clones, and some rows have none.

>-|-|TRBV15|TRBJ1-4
TGTGCCACCAGCAGAGAACTTCCAGGGCTGGAAAAACTGTTTTTT
CATSRELPGLEKLFF
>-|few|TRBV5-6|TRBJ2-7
TGTGCCAGCAGCTCCCGGGAGACCTACGAGCAGTACTTC
CASSSRETYEQYF
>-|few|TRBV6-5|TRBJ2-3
TGTGCCAGCAGCTATACCTATTCAGATACGCAGTATTTT
CASSYTYSDTQYF
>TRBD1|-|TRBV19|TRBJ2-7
TGTGCCAGTAGTCCCTCGTGGACAGGCATGGGGGAGCAGTACTTC
CASSPSWTGMGEQYF
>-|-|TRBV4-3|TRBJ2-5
TGCGCCAGCAGTACCACCCAATCATGGCCGGGGGTGAGTAGCCAAGAGACCCAGTACTTC
CASSTTQSWPGVSSQETQYF
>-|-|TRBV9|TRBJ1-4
TGTGCCAGCAGCGAGCGGCCAGGGGCAACTAATGAAAAACTGTTTTTT
CASSERPGATNEKLFF
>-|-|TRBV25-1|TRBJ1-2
TGTGCCAGCAGTGATGAGGAGGGCGTCTTTAACTATGGCTACACCTTC
CASSDEEGVFNYGYTF
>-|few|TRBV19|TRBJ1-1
TGTGCCAGTAGTATACACCGACCGGGCACTGAAGCTTTCTTT
CASSIHRPGTEAFF
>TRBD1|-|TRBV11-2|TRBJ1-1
TGTGCCAGCAGCTTCTTCTACAGGGGCAACACTGAAGCTTTCTTT
CASSFFYRGNTEAFF
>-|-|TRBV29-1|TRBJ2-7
TGCAGCGTTCTTAAATTAAAGGGGCTATCCTACGAGCAGTACTTC
CSVLKLKGLSYEQYF
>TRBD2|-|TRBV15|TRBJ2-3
TGTGCCACCAGCAGAGATAGCGGGGGAACCGTTCGGGCAGATACGCAGTATTTT
CATSRDSGGTVRADTQYF
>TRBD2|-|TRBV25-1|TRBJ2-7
TGTGCCAGCGAGCCGGGAGGGGTTGGTTACGAGCAGTACTTC
CASEPGGVGYEQYF
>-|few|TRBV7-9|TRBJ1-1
TGTGCCAGCAGCTTAGTAGGGGTGAACACTGAAGCTTTCTTT
CASSLVGVNTEAFF
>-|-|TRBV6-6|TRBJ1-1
TGTGCCAGCAGTTGGAGGACTGAAGCTTTCTTT
CASSWRTEAFF
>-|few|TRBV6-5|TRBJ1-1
TGTGCCAGCAGTTACTCGATTTCCGGGGGGGCTGAAGCTTTCTTT
CASSYSISGGAEAFF
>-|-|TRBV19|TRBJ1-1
TGTGCCAGTACAATGAGCTTAAACACTGAAGCTTTCTTT
CASTMSLNTEAFF
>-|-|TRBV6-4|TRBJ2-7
TGTGCCAGCAGCAAGGAGGGTTCATCTTACGAGCAGTACTTC
CASSKEGSSYEQYF
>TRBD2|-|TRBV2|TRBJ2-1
TGTGCCAGCAGTCTAGCGGCGACCACGGAGCAGTTCTTC
CASSLAATTEQFF
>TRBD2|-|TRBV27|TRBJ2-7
TGTGCCAGCAGTAACACAGGCGGGGCTAGCGGGAGGTGGTACGAGCAGTACTTC
CASSNTGGASGRWYEQYF
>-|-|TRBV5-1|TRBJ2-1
TGCGCCAGCAGCTTGACGGCGGGGGGACAGGGTCTAGTGGAGTTCTTC
CASSLTAGGQGLVEFF
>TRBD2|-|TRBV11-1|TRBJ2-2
TGTGCCAGCAGCGGGGGACTAGGGAACGCCGGGGAGCTGTTTTTT
CASSGGLGNAGELFF
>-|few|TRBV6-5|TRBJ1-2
TGTGCCAGCAGTTACGGGTCAGCAGGGGCGTATGGCTACACCTTC
CASSYGSAGAYGYTF
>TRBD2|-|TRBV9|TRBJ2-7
TGTGCCAGCAGCGTAGGGTCTAGCGGGGGATACGAGCAGTACTTC
CASSVGSSGGYEQYF
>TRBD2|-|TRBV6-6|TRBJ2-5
TGTGCCAGCAGCCAGACTAGCGGGGGATGGGATGAGACCCAGTACTTC
CASSQTSGGWDETQYF
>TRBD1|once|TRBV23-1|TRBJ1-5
TGCGCCAGACTACCTCGGGACAGGGAAAGGTTGGGTCAGCCCCAGCATTTT
CARLPRDRERLGQPQHF
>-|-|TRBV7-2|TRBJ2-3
TGTGCCAGCAGCCCAATGGGGGGCGGGAGTGGGAACACAGATACGCAGTATTTT
CASSPMGGGSGNTDTQYF
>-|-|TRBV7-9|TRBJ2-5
TGTGCCAGCAGCTTATCTATCGACCAAGAGACCCAGTACTTC
CASSLSIDQETQYF
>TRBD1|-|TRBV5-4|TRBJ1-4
TGTGCCAGCAGCCCGGGACAGGGGGCAGTAAAACTGTTTTTT
CASSPGQGAVKLFF
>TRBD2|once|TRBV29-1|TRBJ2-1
TGCAGCGTTTCTAGCGGGGGCGGTGAGCAGTTCTTC
CSVSSGGGEQFF
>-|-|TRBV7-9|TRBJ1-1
TGTGCCAGCAGCCTTCTACCTGAAGCTTTCTTT
CASSLLPEAFF
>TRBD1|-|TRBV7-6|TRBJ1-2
TGTGCCAGCAGCTTAGCAGCGGGGACAGGGGTCGGCTACACCTTC
CASSLAAGTGVGYTF
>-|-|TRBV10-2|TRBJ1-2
TGCGCCAGCAGTGAGACTAGGAACCCTCCTAACTATGGCTACACCTTC
CASSETRNPPNYGYTF
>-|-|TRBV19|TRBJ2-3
TGTGCCAGTCGGCAGGGGAACCCAGATACGCAGTATTTT
CASRQGNPDTQYF
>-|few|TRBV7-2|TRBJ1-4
TGTGCCAGCAGTCCACTGACAGACGTAAATGAAAAACTGTTTTTT
CASSPLTDVNEKLFF
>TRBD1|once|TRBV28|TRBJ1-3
TGTGCCAGCAGAGCGACAGGGTCTGGAAACACCATATATTTT
CASRATGSGNTIYF
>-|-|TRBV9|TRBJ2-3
TGTGCCAGCAGCCCGCGAGGGACTTGGAACACAGATACGCAGTATTTT
CASSPRGTWNTDTQYF
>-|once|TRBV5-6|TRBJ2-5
TGTGCCAGCAGCTTTGGGATCCGCGGGCGCCAAGAGACCCAGTACTTC
CASSFGIRGRQETQYF
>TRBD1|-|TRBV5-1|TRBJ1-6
TGCGCCAGCAGCGAAACCGGGACAGGGCGTAATTCACCCCTCCACTTT
CASSETGTGRNSPLHF
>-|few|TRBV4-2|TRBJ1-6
TGTGCCAGCAGCCAGGAAACAGGAGACGGGTCGTCACCCCTCCACTTT
CASSQETGDGSSPLHF
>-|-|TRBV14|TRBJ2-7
TGTGCCAGCAGCCAAGAAACGGGAACCTACGAGCAGTACTTC
CASSQETGTYEQYF
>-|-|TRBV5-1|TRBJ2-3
TGCGCCAGCAGCTTGGGAATGAGGACAGCTAGCACAGATACGCAGTATTTT
CASSLGMRTASTDTQYF
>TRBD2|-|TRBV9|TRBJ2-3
TGTGCCAGCAGCGGAAAGCTAGCGGGGGGGTCCTATACGCAGTATTTT
CASSGKLAGGSYTQYF
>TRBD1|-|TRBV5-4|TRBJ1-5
TGTGCCAGCAGCGTGAGGGGACAGGCCGGGGATAGCAATCAGCCCCAGCATTTT
CASSVRGQAGDSNQPQHF
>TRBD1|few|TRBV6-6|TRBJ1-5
TGTGCCAGCAGTTACTCGAAGGCAGGGGGGAATCAGCCCCAGCATTTT
CASSYSKAGGNQPQHF
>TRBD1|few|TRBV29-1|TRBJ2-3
TGCAGCGCCCTGACAGGGCTAGGCACAGATACGCAGTATTTT
CSALTGLGTDTQYF
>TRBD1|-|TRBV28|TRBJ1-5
TGTGCCAGCAGTTCAGAACAGGGGATTAGGCGGCCCCAGCATTTT
CASSSEQGIRRPQHF
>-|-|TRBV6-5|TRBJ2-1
TGTGCCAGCCGTCTTAGAGGGGGTATCAATGAGCAGTTCTTC
CASRLRGGINEQFF
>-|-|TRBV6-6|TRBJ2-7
TGTGCCAGCAGCCCTTCGGGTGGTGCTACCTACGAGCAGTACTTC
CASSPSGGATYEQYF
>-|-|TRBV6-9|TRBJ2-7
TGTGCCAGCAGTTATCGGGAGTTATTTTACTACGAGCAGTACTTC
CASSYRELFYYEQYF
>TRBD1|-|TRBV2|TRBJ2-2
TGTGCCAGCAGTTTCGGACAGGGGGCATACACCGGGGAGCTGTTTTTT
CASSFGQGAYTGELFF
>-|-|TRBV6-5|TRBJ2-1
TGTGCCAGCGGTCCCTACGAGGTCTACAATGAGCAGTTCTTC
CASGPYEVYNEQFF
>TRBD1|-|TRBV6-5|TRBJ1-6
TGTGCCAGCAGCCGTGGACAGGGGAATTCACCCCTCCACTTT
CASSRGQGNSPLHF
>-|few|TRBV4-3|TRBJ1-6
TGCGCCAGCAGCCAGTCCCCGGTCAGGGATTCACCCCTCCACTTT
CASSQSPVRDSPLHF